These 23 T cell receptor beta chains came from one sample sequenced in a study of CD8+CD57+ T cells in acquired aplastic anemia. Sequencing was done on patients that had shown CD8+CD57+ cell expansion by flow cytometry. TCR beta VDJ combinations and CDR3 sequences were profiled from genomic DNA. TCRdb reprocessed the reads via MiXCR and lists one record per CDR3 protein. The table records 150,000 to 200,000 distinct CDR3 sequences, roughly half of them present only once. The sequenced sample was sorted CD4+, CD8+, or CD8+CD57+ T cells (not recorded which) from PBMCs. All receptors come from a human donor with aplastic anemia.

This clonotype occurred many times. The chain is built from TRBV20-1 and TRBJ2-1; no firm D call. Per germline, CDR1 DFQATT and CDR2 SNEGSKA (reference sequence). The CDR3 loop spans 12 amino acids. V lost 5 bases, J lost 6 bases, and 11 bases lay in between. As DNA, the CDR3 is TGCAGTGCTGGTCTAGGGTCCAATGAGCAGTTCTTC. Residues: CSAGLGSNEQFF.

A single count supports this clonotype. This chain links TRBV7-2 with TRBJ2-1; D is unclear. CDR3 length: 14 residues. The germline gives CDR1 SGHTA, CDR2 FQGNSA. V was shortened by 1 base and J by 6 bases, with 10 bases between the two germline ends. CDR3 sequence reads: CASSLGNTVNEQFF. CDR3 nucleotide sequence: TGTGCCAGCAGCTTAGGGAATACGGTCAATGAGCAGTTCTTC.

This chain connects TRBV5-6 to TRBJ2-7; D assignment may be TRBD1 or TRBD2 (5 bases each). The ends were cut back, 3 bases at V and 2 bases at J, with 12 bases in the middle. This CDR3 spans 14 amino acids. Germline CDR1 is SGHDT and CDR2 is YYEEEE. For the CDR3, the DNA is TGTGCCAGCAGCTACTCGGGGCTAACCTACGAGCAGTACTTC. As protein: CASSYSGLTYEQYF.

Note on this clonotype: Being one base from a much bigger clone, this may be a read error. V gene TRBV12-3 or TRBV12-4 combines with J gene TRBJ2-3; D uncertain. V dropped 3 bases and J dropped 1 base, with 8 bases sitting between them. This CDR3 spans 14 amino acids. The CDR3 DNA reads TGTGCCAGCAGTTTGCGGCCAGGCACAGATACGCAGTATTTT. It translates to CASSLRPGTDTQYF.

In this sample, this clonotype turned up many times. The chain links TRBV2 to TRBJ1-4; TRBD1 agrees at 7 bases. The CDR3 contains 14 residues. Trimming removed 5 bases from V and 5 bases from J; junction bases left unmatched: 5. CDR1 and CDR2 (germline): SNHLY, FYNNEI. The CDR3 sequence: CASSTGVINEKLFF. The DNA for the CDR3 is TGTGCCAGCAGTACAGGGGTGATCAATGAAAAACTGTTTTTT.

This clonotype showed up many times. The chain recombines TRBV12-3 or TRBV12-4 with TRBJ1-5, with 9 bases matching TRBD1. The CDR3 is 17 residues long. V lost 2 bases to trimming and J lost 1 base; unmatched junction nucleotides: 6. The CDR3 region is CASSLTTGGFSNQPQHF. For the CDR3, the DNA is TGTGCCAGCAGTTTAACAACAGGGGGCTTCAGCAATCAGCCCCAGCATTTT.

V and J are TRBV7-2 and TRBJ1-1, with D uncertain. This CDR3 contains 13 residues. The V gene lost 3 bases and the J gene lost 1 base, with 6 bases spanning the gap. Germline loops: CDR1 SGHTA, CDR2 FQGNSA. The CDR3 DNA reads as TGTGCCAGCAGCTTGTGGAAGAACACTGAAGCTTTCTTT. The encoded protein is CASSLWKNTEAFF. Looking up the rest from reference TRBV7-2 and TRBJ1-1 gives the full variable domain: GAGVSQSPSNKVTEKGKDVELRCDPISGHTALYWYRQSLGQGLEFLIYFQGNSAPDKSGLPSDRFSAERTGGSVSTLTIQRTQQEDSAVYLCASSLWKNTEAFFGQGTRLTVV.

The chain links TRBV7-2 to TRBJ2-7; perhaps TRBD2 as D (6 bases). CDR1 is SGHTA and CDR2 is FQGNSA in the germline V gene. The CDR3 loop spans 15 amino acids. V lost 5 bases and J lost 5, with 19 bases in between. As DNA, the CDR3 is TGTGCCAGCAGCCTCCAAGGGACCGCGGGGCACGAGCAGTACTTC. Protein sequence: CASSLQGTAGHEQYF.

Ten or more counts support this clonotype. The chain has TRBV5-1 and TRBJ2-3; 7 positions match TRBD1. Unmatched junction bases numbered 5, after V lost 0 bases and J lost 1 base. Germline assignment: CDR1 SGHRS and CDR2 YFSETQ. The CDR3 spans 16 residues. The CDR3 loop reads CASSLGGTGGTDTQYF. The CDR3 coding sequence is TGCGCCAGCAGCTTGGGGGGAACAGGGGGCACAGATACGCAGTATTTT. The whole variable domain, filled in from reference TRBV5-1 and TRBJ2-3, reads KAGVTQTPRYLIKTRGQQVTLSCSPISGHRSVSWYQQTPGQGLQFLFEYFSETQRNKGNFPGRFSGRQFSNSRSEMNVSTLELGDSALYLCASSLGGTGGTDTQYFGPGTRLTVL.

This clonotype was counted ten times or more. The chain employs TRBV29-1 and TRBJ1-1; no reliable D call. The ends were cut back, 4 bases at V and 4 bases at J, with 7 bases in the middle. This CDR3 has 11 amino acids. CDR1 is SQVTM and CDR2 is ANQGSEA in the germline V gene. For the CDR3, the DNA is TGCAGCGTTGTTCTGGGCACTGAAGCTTTCTTT. Translation gives CSVVLGTEAFF. Complete variable domain (other parts from reference TRBV29-1 and TRBJ1-1): SAVISQKPSRDICQRGTSLTIQCQVDSQVTMMFWYRQQPGQSLTLIATANQGSEATYESGFVIDKFPISRPNLTFSTLTVSNMSPEDSSIYLCSVVLGTEAFFGQGTRLTVV.

V is TRBV19 and J is TRBJ2-1, with 8 bases identical to TRBD2. The length of the CDR3 is 13 residues. Germline CDR1 is LNHDA and CDR2 is SQIVND (reference sequence). Germline trimming cut 4 bases from V and 13 bases from J; bases unmatched to any gene: 9. DNA of the CDR3: TGTGCCAGTAGTAGCGGACTAGCTGCGGTTCAGTTCTTC. This gives the protein CASSSGLAAVQFF.

CDR3 DNA sequence: TGCAGTGCTTCGGACGGGTCTAACTATGGCTACACCTTC. It specifies CSASDGSNYGYTF. The chain has TRBV20-1 and TRBJ1-2; the D is unclear. Trimming removed 5 bases at V and 0 bases at J, with 10 bases between. The CDR3 has 13 residues. Germline CDR1 reads DFQATT; CDR2 reads SNEGSKA (reference sequence).

This clonotype was observed at least ten times. Its ends do not fully match the called genes, so a read error is possible. This chain connects TRBV3-1 to TRBJ1-1; 7 nucleotides agree with TRBD1. The CDR3 totals 12 residues. Looked up from germline, CDR1 is LGHDT and CDR2 is YNNKEL (reference sequence). The CDR3 DNA sequence: TGTGCCAGCATCCAACAGGGGACTGAAGCTTTCTTT. Protein sequence: CASIQQGTEAFF.

This clonotype has ten or more counts. The chain couples TRBV2 to TRBJ1-3, with 9 nucleotides matching TRBD1. This CDR3 comprises 14 residues. J lost 4 bases, V lost 6 bases, and 4 bases had no gene match. Germline V gene sequence: CDR1 SNHLY, CDR2 FYNNEI. CDR3 region: CASRDGTGGNTIYF. As DNA, the CDR3 is TGTGCCAGCAGGGACGGGACAGGGGGAAACACCATATATTTT. Combining the CDR3 with reference TRBV2 and TRBJ1-3 gives the whole variable domain EPEVTQTPSHQVTQMGQEVILRCVPISNHLYFYWYRQILGQKVEFLVSFYNNEISEKSEIFDDQFSVERPDGSNFTLKIRSTKLEDSAMYFCASRDGTGGNTIYFGEGSWLTVV.

This sequence joins TRBV11-3 and TRBJ2-1; D is ambiguous. The V gene's germline CDR1 is SGHNT and CDR2 YENEEA. The CDR3 totals 13 residues. The ends were cut back, 5 bases at V and 9 bases at J, with 14 bases in the middle. CDR3 in DNA: TGTGCCAGCAGCCCCATGTCCCGGAGTGAGCAGTTCTTC. Amino acids: CASSPMSRSEQFF.

This clonotype has just one count. The chain joins TRBV7-3 to TRBJ2-7; the match to TRBD1 covers 7 bases. V was pared by 5 bases and J by 7 bases, with 14 bases of the junction left unmatched. Germline V gene sequence: CDR1 SGHTA, CDR2 FQGTGA. This CDR3 is built from 15 residues. DNA of the CDR3: TGTGCCAGCAGCCTGGCCGGGACAGAACCCTTTGAGCAGTACTTC. Its translation is CASSLAGTEPFEQYF.

In its sample, this clonotype was seen a few times. The chain links TRBV24-1 to TRBJ1-1, with no clear D. The germline V and J ends were trimmed by 7 bases and 4 bases, with 15 bases remaining between them. Germline loops: CDR1 KGHDR, CDR2 SFDVKD. The CDR3 contains 14 residues. The CDR3 sequence is CATSGPDYGTEAFF. The CDR3 DNA reads as TGTGCCACCAGCGGTCCGGATTACGGCACTGAAGCTTTCTTT.

This clonotype was observed at least ten times. This chain uses TRBV4-1 with TRBJ2-2; D may be TRBD1 (5 bases). Germline assignment: CDR1 MGHRA and CDR2 YSYEKL. Trimming removed 3 bases at V and 6 bases at J, with 14 bases between. CDR3 length: 15 residues. The CDR3 spells CASSQYLVGPGELFF. The CDR3 DNA is TGCGCCAGCAGCCAGTATTTGGTGGGGCCCGGGGAGCTGTTTTTT.

Only one count was recorded for this clonotype. The chain links TRBV2 to TRBJ2-7, with D unresolved. Germline V gives CDR1 SNHLY, CDR2 FYNNEI. This CDR3 has 15 amino acids. V lost 5 bases, J lost 0 bases, and 14 bases lay in between. CDR3 amino acids: CASSYAHSSSYEQYF. CDR3 coding DNA: TGTGCCAGCAGTTATGCCCACAGCAGCTCCTACGAGCAGTACTTC.

For this clonotype: This may be a read error: a much more frequent sequence differs by one nucleotide. The chain combines TRBV11-2 with TRBJ2-2, with D tentatively TRBD1 (6 bases). Germline CDR1 reads SGHAT; CDR2 reads FQNNGV. CDR3 size: 15 residues. The CDR3 bases are TGTGCCAGCAGCTCAAGGACAGTCAACACCGGGGAGCCGTTTTTT. Encoded protein: CASSSRTVNTGEPFF.

The CDR3 protein is CATEDYLYNEQFF. The CDR3, as DNA: TGTGCCACTGAGGACTATCTTTACAATGAGCAGTTCTTC. The chain combines TRBV24-1 with TRBJ2-1; a possible D gene is TRBD2 (6 bases). CDR1 and CDR2 from the germline V gene are KGHDR and SFDVKD. The CDR3 contains 13 residues. The V end lost 10 bases, the J end lost 4 bases, and 13 bases lay between the germline ends.

This rearrangement joins TRBV19 to TRBJ2-7; D tentatively fits TRBD1 or TRBD2 (6 bases each). V was trimmed by 5 bases and J by 3 bases, leaving 11 bases between them. The germline V gene has CDR1 LNHDA and CDR2 SQIVND (reference sequence). The CDR3 covers 13 residues. DNA of the CDR3: TGTGCCAGTAGTGGAGGGGGAAACTACGAGCAGTACTTC. Translating it yields CASSGGGNYEQYF.

The DNA for the CDR3 is TGCAGCGTTGAACAGGAGACCTACGAGCAGTACTTC. This sequence encodes CSVEQETYEQYF. The chain employs TRBV29-1 and TRBJ2-7; D is uncertain. Trimming removed 2 bases from V and 2 bases from J, with 7 bases in between. Germline V lookup: CDR1 SQVTM, CDR2 ANQGSEA. The length of the CDR3 is 12 residues.